This entry lists 16 T cell receptor beta chains sequenced from one sample in a study of Ad26.COV2.S vaccination and SARS-CoV-2 variants. Treatment defined: some 20 received Ad26.COV2.S at low or high dose, single or two shots; about 5 received placebo; per-sample allocation not given. The samples date from day 63 after the first vaccine or placebo injection. Repertoires were generated with immunoSEQ multiplex PCR, while TCRdb's copy carries only in-frame clones and drops some. This table has about 380,000 clones, 80% to 90% appearing once. Sample: peripheral blood, taken in a trial of Ad26.COV2.S vaccine versus placebo. The receptors here all came from a person aged 18-60 years who received the Ad26.COV2.S COVID-19 vaccine or a placebo.

The J gene is TRBJ2-1, the V gene TRBV29-1; TRBD2 aligns across 8 bases. The CDR3 is 13 amino acids. Germline CDR1 reads SQVTM; CDR2 reads ANQGSEA. The V gene end was trimmed by 7 bases and the J gene end by 7 bases; junction bases not matched to a gene: 9. The CDR3 DNA sequence: TGCAGCGCTCCGGGGGGGTATCGTAATGAGCAGTTCTTC. Translated: CSAPGGYRNEQFF.

DNA of the CDR3: TGTGCCAGCAGCTTTTTGGCAGGGATTGGTCAGCCCCAGCATTTT. Protein sequence: CASSFLAGIGQPQHF. The genes are TRBV11-2 and TRBJ1-5, with D maybe TRBD1 (5 bases). Germline loops: CDR1 SGHAT, CDR2 FQNNGV. The CDR3 covers 15 residues. Trimming shortened V by 3 bases and J by 6 bases, and 15 bases separated the two germline ends. Full variable domain (outside the CDR3, taken from reference TRBV11-2 and TRBJ1-5): EAGVAQSPRYKIIEKRQSVAFWCNPISGHATLYWYQQILGQGPKLLIQFQNNGVVDDSQLPKDRFSAERLKGVDSTLKIQPAKLEDSAVYLCASSFLAGIGQPQHFGDGTRLSIL.

The rearrangement uses TRBV5-6 and TRBJ1-5; the D is unclear. This CDR3 spans 13 amino acids. V lost 3 bases and J 4 bases, leaving 8 bases between the germline ends. Germline CDR1 is SGHDT and CDR2 is YYEEEE. CDR3 DNA sequence: TGTGCCAGCAGCTCTGGACCAAATCAGCCCCAGCATTTT. Translation: CASSSGPNQPQHF.

The J gene is TRBJ2-7, the V gene TRBV18; 8 bases agree with TRBD2. CDR3 length: 17 residues. The trim removed 3 bases at V and 4 bases at J, leaving 14 bases unmatched. Germline V lookup: CDR1 KGHSH, CDR2 LQKENI. The CDR3 region is CASSPFGFTGGQYEQYF. The CDR3, as DNA: TGTGCCAGCTCACCTTTCGGATTCACGGGAGGGCAATACGAGCAGTACTTC.

This chain uses TRBV14 with TRBJ2-1, with unresolved D. This CDR3 has 13 amino acids. Germline V gene lookup returns CDR1 SGHDN and CDR2 FVKESK. The V end lost 4 bases, the J end lost 10 bases, and 14 bases lay between the germline ends. CDR3 sequence reads: CASSPHNMREQFF. DNA for the CDR3: TGTGCCAGCAGCCCCCATAACATGAGGGAGCAGTTCTTC.

The J gene is TRBJ2-7, the V gene TRBV5-1; D may be TRBD2 (5 bases). With 2 bases removed from V and 6 bases from J, the gap between germline ends came to 9 bases. This CDR3 comprises 12 residues. Germline V gene sequence: CDR1 SGHRS, CDR2 YFSETQ. The chain's CDR3 is CASSFPEGEQYF. In DNA, the CDR3 is TGCGCCAGCAGCTTCCCTGAGGGCGAGCAGTACTTC.

This clone was seen more than once but under ten times. The gene calls are TRBV11-2 and TRBJ1-5; weak D call: TRBD1 (6 bases). The CDR3 runs 13 residues. Germline V CDR1 and CDR2: SGHAT, FQNNGV. Trimming removed 5 bases at V and 7 bases at J, with 12 bases between. CDR3 sequence reads: CASSRTGYQPQHF. CDR3 DNA sequence: TGTGCCAGCAGCAGAACAGGGTACCAGCCCCAGCATTTT. The whole variable domain, filled in from reference TRBV11-2 and TRBJ1-5, reads EAGVAQSPRYKIIEKRQSVAFWCNPISGHATLYWYQQILGQGPKLLIQFQNNGVVDDSQLPKDRFSAERLKGVDSTLKIQPAKLEDSAVYLCASSRTGYQPQHFGDGTRLSIL.

The chain has TRBV5-1 and TRBJ2-1; no reliable D call. This CDR3 has 12 amino acids. Germline V CDR1 and CDR2: SGHRS, YFSETQ. The V end lost 1 base, the J end lost 5 bases, and 4 bases lay between the germline ends. The DNA of the CDR3 is TGCGCCAGCAGCTTGCTGGACAATGAGCAGTTCTTC. It encodes CASSLLDNEQFF.

This chain links TRBV19 with TRBJ2-1, with TRBD2 identical over 9 bases. The CDR3 runs to 13 residues. Losses at the gene ends were 10 bases for V and 7 bases for J; bases not matched to a gene: 8. Germline V lookup: CDR1 LNHDA, CDR2 SQIVND (reference sequence). The CDR3 is CATRSGRLNEQFF. The CDR3 nucleotides are TGTGCCACCCGGAGCGGGAGGTTAAATGAGCAGTTCTTC.

The chain employs TRBV11-2 and TRBJ1-1; D not certain. The CDR3 totals 12 residues. With 5 bases removed from V and 10 bases from J, the gap between germline ends came to 14 bases. Per the germline V gene, CDR1 is SGHAT and CDR2 is FQNNGV. The CDR3 loop reads CASSRGRSAAFF. CDR3 coding DNA: TGTGCCAGCAGCCGAGGGCGCTCTGCAGCTTTCTTT. Full variable domain (rest looked up from reference TRBV11-2 and TRBJ1-1): EAGVAQSPRYKIIEKRQSVAFWCNPISGHATLYWYQQILGQGPKLLIQFQNNGVVDDSQLPKDRFSAERLKGVDSTLKIQPAKLEDSAVYLCASSRGRSAAFFGQGTRLTVV.

Of note for this clone: The sample holds other DNA sequences that translate to the same CDR3. The V and J genes are TRBV2 and TRBJ1-5, with D unresolved. Germline V CDR1 and CDR2: SNHLY, FYNNEI. The CDR3 extends over 14 amino acids. Trimming pared 6 bases from V and 4 bases from J, leaving 13 bases between. The CDR3 protein is CASRTGRGNQPQHF. The CDR3 DNA reads TGTGCCAGCAGGACCGGGAGAGGGAATCAGCCCCAGCATTTT.

This sequence joins TRBV12-3 or TRBV12-4 and TRBJ2-7, with D maybe TRBD2 (6 bases). The V gene lost 6 bases and the J gene lost 3 bases, with 12 bases spanning the gap. This CDR3 has 13 residues. CDR3 coding DNA: TGTGCCAGCAGGACGGGACTCCACTACGAGCAGTACTTC. It translates to CASRTGLHYEQYF.

The rearrangement links TRBV3-1 (or the pseudogene TRBV3-2) to TRBJ2-3; 14 positions match TRBD2. Trimming at V came to 4 bases and at J to 7 bases, leaving 4 bases not matched to a gene. CDR3 size: 15 residues. The germline V gene encodes CDR1 LGHDT and CDR2 YNNKEL (reference sequence). DNA for the CDR3: TGTGCCAGCAGCCCGGGACTAGCGGGAGTCTATACGCAGTATTTT. It codes for CASSPGLAGVYTQYF.

This chain connects TRBV4-1 to TRBJ1-2; no clear D. Trimming took 0 bases from V and 2 from J, leaving 10 bases between them. This CDR3 is 15 amino acids long. Germline assignment: CDR1 MGHRA and CDR2 YSYEKL. The CDR3 sequence is CASSQDRPMNYGYTF. Here the CDR3 DNA reads TGCGCCAGCAGCCAAGATAGACCGATGAACTATGGCTACACCTTC.

This clone appeared a few times. The chain joins TRBV7-9 to TRBJ1-3, with D uncertain. Germline loops: CDR1 SEHNR, CDR2 FQNEAQ (reference sequence). The CDR3 is 16 amino acids. With 1 base removed from V and 2 bases from J, the gap between germline ends came to 12 bases. The CDR3 nucleotides are TGTGCCAGCAGCTTAGATCGGCGAAACCCTGGAAACACCATATATTTT. Translating it yields CASSLDRRNPGNTIYF.

The gene calls are TRBV5-1 and TRBJ2-7; 7 nucleotides align to TRBD2. Per the germline V gene, CDR1 is SGHRS and CDR2 is YFSETQ. V lost 4 bases, J lost 5 bases, and 6 bases stayed unmatched. This CDR3 contains 13 residues. The CDR3 bases are TGCGCCAGCAGCCTGACTAGCCGCAACGAGCAGTACTTC. Its translation is CASSLTSRNEQYF.